This is a list of T cell receptor beta chains from one sample in a study of siplizumab effects on memory and regulatory T cells. Antigens of these TCRs are unknown. Sequencing was performed with immunoSEQ multiplex PCR; in TCRdb, only in-frame clones are kept and a portion is missing. Of over 14,000 clones listed, approximately 49% are singletons. Material: CFSE-low (dividing) CD4+ T cells sorted from an allogeneic mixed lymphocyte reaction. Every receptor here comes from a human donor in good health; the cells came from an allogeneic mixed lymphocyte reaction. CDR3s leave out the opening cysteine and the closing phenylalanine or tryptophan.

length | V | CDR3
7 | TRBV29-1 | SVDYGYT
11 | TRBV5-1 | ASSLEANYGYT
13 | TRBV7-2 | ASSEDGTVQETQY
12 | TRBV14 | ASSRTWAKNIQY
11 | TRBV27 | ASSTRPNTEAF
13 | TRBV9 | ASSARELSYNEQF
13 | TRBV7-2 | ASSLRGGTNYGYT
13 | TRBV29-1 | SVVPGTGGSYEQY
11 | TRBV30 | AWREQENTEAF
12 | TRBV13 | ASSLTQGSHEQY
15 | TRBV18 | ASSPTGTSWRQETQY
13 | TRBV5-1 | ASSTGQAMVTEAF
13 | TRBV4-2 | ASSPDRGRTDTQY
13 | TRBV4-1 | ASSAGGYPAYGYT
11 | TRBV12-5 | ASGFSPYNEQF
11 | TRBV6-5 | AVRGGAPEKLF
13 | TRBV5-4 | ASSYGQGNTGELF
12 | TRBV2 | ASTKGTGGDTQY
13 | TRBV5-1 | ASSLVPGAGEKLF
12 | TRBV7-2 | ASSSAGVYNEQF
13 | TRBV4-2 | ASSQGGRRRSEQY
14 | TRBV7-9 | ASSGGAGPSYNEQF
13 | TRBV30 | AWRDGHGAPYEQY
17 | TRBV7-2 | ASSVPRGRGPSGANVLT
12 | TRBV9 | ASSRQQSGNTIY
16 | TRBV7-2 | ASSLGGWAPSSYNEQF
12 | TRBV12-2 | ASRPPGQGTEQF
13 | TRBV7-8 | ASSLDSGTGGELF
13 | TRBV10-1 | ASSESKGSSYEQY
13 | TRBV28 | ASSFLGRGNTEAF
12 | TRBV9 | ASSVDWGYYEQY
13 | TRBV19 | ASSISGAISYEQY
12 | TRBV7-2 | ASSSVSGRHEQF
10 | TRBV11-2 | ASSLGTGKLF
12 | TRBV6-1 | ASVGGGSYGGYT